This T cell receptor (beta chain) was found in a study of cytomegalovirus exposure and HLA in healthy donors. Overall study: Early released data had about 85 million unique TCRs, all coming from HLA-typed donors. Regarding the study as a whole: Altogether, some 160 TCR beta chains were recorded as cytomegalovirus-associated. A later analysis showed HLA-associated TCR beta chains outstripping equally common others in clonal expansion.

In nominal health when sampled, donors likely had unrecorded immune exposures nonetheless. The primer mix had 60 Vbeta and 13 Jbeta primers. Assay used: immunoSEQ multiplex PCR; TCRdb lists only in-frame clones, some missing. The sample comprises 80,000 to 95,000 clones, about 69% of which are singletons, and around 16% rests with the top ten. CDR3 length equals 13 residues. Per germline, CDR1 KGHSH and CDR2 LQKENI. The germline V and J ends were trimmed by 4 bases and 2 bases, with 8 bases remaining between them. On this clone itself: Antigen unknown.

The sequence was collected from a woman under 30 in good health and CMV-seropositive. The chain couples TRBV18 to TRBJ2-5; the D gene is possibly TRBD1 (5 bases). The sequencing input was PBMCs. The CDR3 reads CASSQRQQETQYF. CDR3 nucleotide sequence: TGTGCCAGCTCACAAAGACAGCAAGAGACCCAGTACTTC.